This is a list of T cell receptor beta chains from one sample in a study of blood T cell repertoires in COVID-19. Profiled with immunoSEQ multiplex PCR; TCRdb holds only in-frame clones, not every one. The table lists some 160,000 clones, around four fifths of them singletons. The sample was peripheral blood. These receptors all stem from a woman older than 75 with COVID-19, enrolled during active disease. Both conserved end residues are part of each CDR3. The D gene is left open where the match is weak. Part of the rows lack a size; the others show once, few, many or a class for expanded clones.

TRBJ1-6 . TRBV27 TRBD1 CASSSRQGRNGGFYNSPLHF TGTGCCAGCAGTTCAAGACAGGGCCGAAACGGTGGGTTTTATAATTCACCCCTCCACTTT
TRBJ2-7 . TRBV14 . CASSQFSGLRSYEQYF TGTGCCAGCAGCCAATTCTCTGGACTCCGTTCCTACGAGCAGTACTTC
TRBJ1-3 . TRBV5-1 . CASSLETVSGNTIYF TGCGCCAGCAGCTTGGAGACAGTCTCTGGAAACACCATATATTTT
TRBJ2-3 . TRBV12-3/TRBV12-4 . CASSYPGDTQYF TGTGCCAGCAGTTATCCCGGGGATACGCAGTATTTT
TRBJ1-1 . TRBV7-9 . CASSLREGTTEAFF TGTGCCAGCAGCTTACGAGAGGGTACCACTGAAGCTTTCTTT
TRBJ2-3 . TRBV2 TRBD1 CASRQGAADTQYF TGTGCCAGCAGGCAGGGGGCAGCAGATACGCAGTATTTT
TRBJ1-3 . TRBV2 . CASSVLPPGNTIYF TGTGCCAGCAGTGTACTCCCCCCAGGAAACACCATATATTTT
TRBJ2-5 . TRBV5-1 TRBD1 CASSLNRGPQETQYF TGCGCCAGCAGCTTGAATAGGGGGCCTCAAGAGACCCAGTACTTC
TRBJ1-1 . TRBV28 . CASRPQDRNTEAFF TGTGCCAGCAGGCCACAGGATAGGAACACTGAAGCTTTCTTT
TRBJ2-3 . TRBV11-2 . CASSTTARRAQYF TGTGCCAGCAGCACTACCGCAAGGCGGGCGCAGTATTTT
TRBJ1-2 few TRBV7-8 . CASSSAPGNYGYTF TGTGCCAGCAGCTCCGCACCGGGTAACTATGGCTACACCTTC
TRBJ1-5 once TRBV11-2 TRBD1 CASSLNGQGSNQPQHF TGTGCCAGCAGCTTAAACGGACAGGGGAGCAATCAGCCCCAGCATTTT
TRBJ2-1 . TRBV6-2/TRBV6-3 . CASSRSRGSGYNEQFF TGTGCCAGCAGCCGCTCCAGAGGGAGCGGCTACAATGAGCAGTTCTTC
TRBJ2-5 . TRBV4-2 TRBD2 CASSQEKRGRQETQYF TGTGCCAGCAGCCAAGAAAAGCGGGGGCGCCAAGAGACCCAGTACTTC